This entry lists 19 T cell receptor beta chains sequenced from one sample in a study of cytomegalovirus exposure and HLA in healthy donors. The assay was immunoSEQ multiplex PCR, and TCRdb's table has in-frame clones only and misses some. Altogether roughly 150,000 clones are present, around nine tenths being singletons, with the ten largest covering about 3.5%. Sequencing was carried out using PBMCs. Receptors originate from a woman aged 18-35 years in good health and CMV-seropositive.

V is TRBV9 and J is TRBJ1-5; 9 bases line up with TRBD1. This CDR3 contains 14 residues. Losses at the gene ends were 7 bases for V and 6 bases for J; bases not matched to a gene: 8. Germline V lookup: CDR1 SGDLS, CDR2 YYNGEE. The CDR3 is CASGLGTGTQPQHF. The CDR3 nucleotides are TGTGCCAGCGGGCTCGGGACAGGGACTCAGCCCCAGCATTTT. The full variable domain, rest sourced from reference TRBV9 and TRBJ1-5, is DSGVTQTPKHLITATGQRVTLRCSPRSGDLSVYWYQQSLDQGLQFLIQYYNGEERAKGNILERFSAQQFPDLHSELNLSSLELGDSALYFCASGLGTGTQPQHFGDGTRLSIL.

CDR3 coding DNA: TGCGCCAGCAGCCCCGGGACAGGGGGGACCGGGGAGCTGTTTTTT. Encoded protein: CASSPGTGGTGELFF. The chain carries TRBV4-3 and TRBJ2-2, with 11 bases lining up with TRBD1. Germline values: CDR1 LGHNA, CDR2 YSLEER. CDR3 size: 15 residues. Trimming took 4 bases from V and 5 from J; bases not matched to a gene: 3.

CDR3 in DNA: TGTGCCAGCTCCCAGGCGGTTCTAGCGAGATCCTACAATGAGCAGTTCTTC. Protein product: CASSQAVLARSYNEQFF. The rearrangement joins TRBV18 to TRBJ2-1; D perhaps matches TRBD2 (6 bases). Germline CDR1 is KGHSH and CDR2 is LQKENI. This CDR3 is 17 amino acids long. Trimming cost V 6 bases and J 1 base, with 19 bases left between them.

CDR3: CASSPPGQGLDTQYF. For the CDR3, the DNA is TGTGCCAGCAGTCCCCCGGGACAGGGGCTAGATACGCAGTATTTT. This chain connects TRBV28 to TRBJ2-3, with 10 bases identical to TRBD1. The CDR3 runs 15 residues. Germline V CDR1 and CDR2: MDHEN, SYDVKM. J was trimmed by 5 bases and V by 5 bases; bases with no gene match: 7.

The genes are TRBV27 and TRBJ2-7, with 7 bases aligning to TRBD2. V shed 5 bases, J shed 2 bases, and the junction held 9 bases outside the gene matches. Germline V gene data show CDR1 as MNHEY and CDR2 as SMNVEV (reference sequence). The CDR3 is 15 amino acids. CDR3 amino acids: CASSLTGTTTYEQYF. Written as DNA, the CDR3 is TGTGCCAGCAGTCTGACCGGGACTACAACCTACGAGCAGTACTTC.

The V and J genes are TRBV27 and TRBJ2-3; 7 bases are a match to TRBD1. Trimming cost V 7 bases and J 2 bases; bases outside gene matches: 9. Germline CDR1 reads MNHEY; CDR2 reads SMNVEV (reference sequence). This CDR3 has 15 amino acids. CDR3 bases: TGTGCCAGCAATAAACAGGGGCTATTCACAGATACGCAGTATTTT. It codes for CASNKQGLFTDTQYF.

The V gene is TRBV7-3, the J gene TRBJ2-3; no clear D gene. This CDR3 contains 14 residues. Germline CDR1 is SGHTA and CDR2 is FQGTGA. With 5 bases removed from V and 0 bases from J, the gap between germline ends came to 9 bases. Written as DNA, the CDR3 is TGTGCCAGCAGCCGTCAAGAGAGCACAGATACGCAGTATTTT. This gives the protein CASSRQESTDTQYF.

The V call is TRBV15, the J call TRBJ1-1; TRBD1 is a possible D gene (5 bases). Trimming stripped 4 bases from V and 6 bases from J, with 21 bases between. CDR3 length: 16 residues. The V gene's germline CDR1 is LNHNV and CDR2 YYDKDF (reference sequence). CDR3 amino acids: CATSTPPLGGWAEAFF. The CDR3 DNA reads TGTGCCACCAGCACCCCGCCCCTTGGGGGGTGGGCTGAAGCTTTCTTT.

J is TRBJ2-4 and V is TRBV5-4, with a possible D match to TRBD2 (6 bases). The germline V and J ends were trimmed by 4 bases and 8 bases, with 16 bases remaining between them. The CDR3 spans 14 residues. Germline V gene sequence: CDR1 SGHNT, CDR2 YYREEE (reference sequence). The CDR3 here is CASSHNPWEDIQYF. The CDR3 bases are TGTGCCAGCAGCCATAACCCATGGGAGGACATTCAGTACTTC.

The V gene is TRBV19, the J gene TRBJ2-7; 13 bases are shared with TRBD2. After removal of 6 bases from V and 7 bases from J, the junction contained 12 bases not matched to a gene. This CDR3 comprises 16 residues. Germline-derived CDR1 and CDR2 are LNHDA and SQIVND (reference sequence). The CDR3 region is CASSSETSGRPREQYF. The CDR3 bases are TGTGCCAGTAGCTCCGAGACTAGCGGGAGGCCGCGGGAGCAGTACTTC.

The chain employs TRBV30 and TRBJ1-2, with 8 nucleotides matching TRBD1. The CDR3 totals 14 residues. The germline gives CDR1 GTSNPN, CDR2 SVGIG (reference sequence). V trimming: 2 bases; J trimming: 4 bases; junction bases outside the gene matches: 6. This chain's CDR3 is CAWSSGQVFYGYTF. CDR3 in DNA: TGTGCCTGGAGTTCGGGACAGGTATTCTATGGCTACACCTTC. Based on the CDR3 plus reference TRBV30 and TRBJ1-2, the full variable domain is SQTIHQWPATLVQPVGSPLSLECTVEGTSNPNLYWYRQAAGRGLQLLFYSVGIGQISSEVPQNLSASRPQDRQFILSSKKLLLSDSGFYLCAWSSGQVFYGYTFGSGTRLTVV.

This rearrangement joins TRBV27 to TRBJ2-1, with D maybe TRBD2 (5 bases). V was pared by 3 bases and J by 0 bases, with 15 bases between. The V gene's germline CDR1 is MNHEY and CDR2 SMNVEV (reference sequence). This CDR3 is built from 17 residues. In DNA, the CDR3 is TGTGCCAGCAGTTTTCGCCACCTTAGCGACTCCTACAATGAGCAGTTCTTC. Translated, it gives CASSFRHLSDSYNEQFF.

The genes are TRBV30 and TRBJ2-1, with 8 bases lining up with TRBD2. J lost 0 bases, V lost 4 bases, and 2 bases had no gene match. The germline gives CDR1 GTSNPN, CDR2 SVGIG (reference sequence). CDR3 size: 14 residues. DNA for the CDR3: TGTGCCTGGACCGGGAGGGTCTCCTACAATGAGCAGTTCTTC. Its translation: CAWTGRVSYNEQFF.

This clone is a singleton in its sample. This CDR3 reads CASSQKTGTAYGYTF. Written as DNA, the CDR3 is TGTGCCAGCAGTCAAAAGACCGGGACAGCCTATGGCTACACCTTC. This sequence joins TRBV6-6 and TRBJ1-2, with TRBD1 matching 7 bases. The CDR3 totals 15 residues. V dropped 5 bases and J dropped 4; count of bases not matched to a gene: 10. CDR1 is MNHNY, CDR2 SVGAGI, per germline (reference sequence).

The rearrangement links TRBV9 to TRBJ1-5; tentatively, D is TRBD1 (6 bases). The germline gives CDR1 SGDLS, CDR2 YYNGEE. The CDR3 contains 14 residues. With 3 bases removed from V and 3 bases from J, the gap between germline ends came to 10 bases. The chain's CDR3 is CASSGGQSNQPQHF. The CDR3 DNA follows: TGTGCCAGCAGCGGCGGACAGTCCAATCAGCCCCAGCATTTT.

This chain joins TRBV4-2 and TRBJ2-6; D perhaps matches TRBD2 (6 bases). This CDR3 region has 16 residues. Germline CDR1 reads LGHNA; CDR2 reads YNFKEQ. Trimming shortened V by 7 bases and J by 3 bases, and 16 bases separated the two germline ends. The CDR3 here is CASTPRGGGGANVLTF. In nucleotides, the CDR3 is TGTGCCAGCACACCGAGGGGAGGTGGTGGGGCCAACGTCCTGACTTTC.

This chain uses TRBV6-9 with TRBJ2-7; maybe TRBD1 (6 bases). V lost 6 bases and J lost 5, with 14 bases in between. CDR3 length: 13 amino acids. Germline CDR1 MNHGY, CDR2 SVAAGI. CDR3 region: CASRPPQGHEQYF. Here the CDR3 DNA reads TGTGCCAGCAGGCCACCACAGGGCCACGAGCAGTACTTC.

The chain employs TRBV10-1 and TRBJ2-3; 8 bases align to TRBD2. Germline CDR1 reads WNHNN; CDR2 reads SYGVQD (reference sequence). The CDR3 loop spans 15 amino acids. V shed 3 bases and J 2 bases; nucleotides not matched to a gene: 4. The CDR3 nucleotides read TGCGCCAGCAGTGATGGACTAGCCTCCACAGATACGCAGTATTTT. It codes for CASSDGLASTDTQYF.

The V call is TRBV18, the J call TRBJ1-2; 9 bases are a match to TRBD1. Looked up from germline, CDR1 is KGHSH and CDR2 is LQKENI. V lost 6 bases to trimming and J lost 3 bases; unmatched junction nucleotides: 5. CDR3 size: 14 residues. The DNA of the CDR3 is TGTGCCAGCTCCTGGACAGGGGATCACTATGGCTACACCTTC. The encoded protein is CASSWTGDHYGYTF.